This TCR beta chain stems from a study of shared clonotypes between healthy human individuals. TCRdb's table, derived via immunoSEQ multiplex PCR, lists solely in-frame clones and lacks some. The sample has about 1 million clones, more than 65% seen once. The CDR3 consists of 14 residues. Germline V gene lookup returns CDR1 LNHDA and CDR2 SQIVND (reference sequence). V trimming: 2 bases; J trimming: 12 bases; junction bases outside the gene matches: 10. The clonotype was recovered from a young man in good health. The sequenced material came from memory CD4+ T cells sorted from blood. Regarding subset: CD45RA-negative fraction. The chain is built from TRBV19 and TRBJ2-1; TRBD1 matches 7 bases. CDR3 DNA sequence: TGTGCCAGTAGTATACCGGGGACAGTCCTCGGGCAGTTCTTC. Encoded protein: CASSIPGTVLGQFF.